This is a list of T cell receptor beta chains from one sample in a study of cytomegalovirus exposure and HLA in healthy donors. TCRdb's copy holds only in-frame clones and misses some; the assay was immunoSEQ multiplex PCR. The sample shows under 200,000 clones, around 80% of them seen only once. The sample consisted of PBMCs. The receptor set was obtained from a woman in her 50s in good health and CMV-seropositive. Both conserved end residues are part of each CDR3. D genes are given only for firm matches. Only part of the rows carry a size: once, few, many, or a class if the clone is expanded.

v_call	d_call	clone_size	j_call	cdr3_nt	cdr3_aa
TRBV6-6	TRBD1	-	TRBJ1-6	TGTGCCAGCAGCCGGTCTACAGGGGGCAATTCACCCCTCCACTTT	CASSRSTGGNSPLHF
TRBV19	TRBD2	-	TRBJ2-5	TGTGCCAGTAGTTCCCTCCTCCAGACTAGCGGGGGGGCCCGGGAGACCCAGTACTTC	CASSSLLQTSGGARETQYF
TRBV5-1	TRBD2	-	TRBJ2-3	TGCGCCAGCAGCTTGGAACGGGGGGGCCACAAAGATACGCAGTATTTT	CASSLERGGHKDTQYF
TRBV18	-	once	TRBJ2-1	TGTGCCAGCTCACCACCGGTACAGGCGCTCTCTTCGGCGTCCTACAATGAGCAGTTCTTC	CASSPPVQALSSASYNEQFF
TRBV2	-	-	TRBJ1-2	TGTGCCAGCAACGGGGTAGGATTTGGCTACACCTTC	CASNGVGFGYTF
TRBV7-7	TRBD1	-	TRBJ2-5	TGTGCTAGCAGCTCGTGGACAGGGGAAGAGACCCAGTACTTC	CASSSWTGEETQYF
TRBV28	-	-	TRBJ1-2	TGTGCCAGCAAGGGGGAACTCCCATTAAGGAGCTACACCTTC	CASKGELPLRSYTF
TRBV27	TRBD2	-	TRBJ2-2	TGTGCCAGCAGTTTATTTGGGACGGGAGGGACCGGGGAGCTGTTTTTT	CASSLFGTGGTGELFF
TRBV7-9	TRBD2	-	TRBJ2-5	TGTTCCAGCAGCTGGAGAACTAGCGGGAGGGCCCAAGAGACCCAGTACTTC	CSSSWRTSGRAQETQYF
TRBV10-3	TRBD2	-	TRBJ2-3	TGTGCCATCATGAAGGGACTAGCGGGAGATACGCAGTATTTT	CAIMKGLAGDTQYF
TRBV27	TRBD2	-	TRBJ2-2	TGTGCCAGCGGGGGTGATAGCGGGAGAGTGAACACCGGGGAGCTGTTTTTT	CASGGDSGRVNTGELFF
TRBV5-1	TRBD2	once	TRBJ2-7	TGCGCCAGCAGCCGCGGGGGCGGGGGGGCAGTCGAGCAGTACTTC	CASSRGGGGAVEQYF
TRBV2	TRBD1	-	TRBJ1-4	TGTGCCAGCAGTGAACAGGGGGGAACTAATGAAAAACTGTTTTTT	CASSEQGGTNEKLFF
TRBV5-1	-	-	TRBJ1-4	TGCGCCAGCAGCTCCACACGGGGGATTAATGAAAAACTGTTTTTT	CASSSTRGINEKLFF
TRBV4-1	-	few	TRBJ2-6	TGCGCCAGCAGCCAAGTCGCGATCCCCTCTGGGGCCAACGTCCTGACTTTC	CASSQVAIPSGANVLTF
TRBV7-8	TRBD1	-	TRBJ1-2	TGTGCCAGCGGGGGACAGTGGCCCACGGCCTTC	CASGGQWPTAF
TRBV6-1	TRBD1	-	TRBJ1-2	TGTGCCAGCAGTGACCAAACAGGGGGCACGTGGGGCTACACCTTC	CASSDQTGGTWGYTF
TRBV11-3	-	-	TRBJ2-7	TGTGCCAGCAGCCCGAGGATCCGACCGAGGACTTCTAGCTCCTACGAGCAGTACTTC	CASSPRIRPRTSSSYEQYF
TRBV4-2	-	-	TRBJ2-2	TGTGCCAGCAGCCAAGATCAGGGTGGCGACACCGGGGAGCTGTTTTTT	CASSQDQGGDTGELFF
TRBV6-1	-	-	TRBJ1-3	TGTGCCAGCAGTGAATTCTCTATGGGGCTCGGAAACACCATATATTTT	CASSEFSMGLGNTIYF